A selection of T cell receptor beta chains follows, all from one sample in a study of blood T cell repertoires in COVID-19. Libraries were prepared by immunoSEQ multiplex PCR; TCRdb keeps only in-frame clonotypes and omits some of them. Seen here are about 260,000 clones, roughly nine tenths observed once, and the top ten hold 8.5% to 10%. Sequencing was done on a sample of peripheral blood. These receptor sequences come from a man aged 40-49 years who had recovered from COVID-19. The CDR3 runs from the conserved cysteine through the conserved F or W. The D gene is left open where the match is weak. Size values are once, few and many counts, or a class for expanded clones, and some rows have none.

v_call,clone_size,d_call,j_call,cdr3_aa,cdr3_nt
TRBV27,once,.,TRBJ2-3,CASSLSSGLAGTQYF,TGTGCCAGCAGTTTATCCTCGGGGTTAGCTGGTACGCAGTATTTT
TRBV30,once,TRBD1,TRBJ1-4,CAWSVRQGLEKLFF,TGTGCCTGGAGTGTTAGACAGGGCCTTGAAAAACTGTTTTTT
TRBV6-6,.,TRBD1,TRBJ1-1,CASSPGTGVRTEAFF,TGTGCCAGCAGTCCCGGGACAGGGGTACGCACTGAAGCTTTCTTT
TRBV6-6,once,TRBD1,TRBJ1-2,CASSKQGDHGYTF,TGTGCCAGCAGTAAACAGGGGGACCATGGCTACACCTTC
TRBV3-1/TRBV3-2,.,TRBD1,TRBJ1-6,CASSQGTGVSAPLHF,TGTGCCAGCAGCCAAGGGACAGGGGTTTCGGCACCCCTCCACTTT
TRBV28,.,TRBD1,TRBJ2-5,CASSLGTGKTQYF,TGTGCCAGCAGTTTAGGGACAGGAAAGACCCAGTACTTC
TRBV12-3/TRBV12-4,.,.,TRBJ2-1,CASGRAEQFF,TGTGCCAGCGGGCGGGCTGAGCAGTTCTTC
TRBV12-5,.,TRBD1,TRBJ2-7,CASGPGTGTYEQYF,TGTGCTAGTGGGCCCGGGACAGGTACCTACGAGCAGTACTTC
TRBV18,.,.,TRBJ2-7,CASSPKGRGYEQYF,TGTGCCAGCTCACCCAAGGGGAGGGGGTACGAGCAGTACTTC
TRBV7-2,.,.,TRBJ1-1,CASSLAIGYRGNTEAFF,TGTGCCAGCAGCTTAGCGATCGGATATAGGGGGAACACTGAAGCTTTCTTT
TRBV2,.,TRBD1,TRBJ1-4,CASSGDRGYEKLFF,TGTGCCAGCAGTGGAGACAGGGGGTATGAAAAACTGTTTTTT
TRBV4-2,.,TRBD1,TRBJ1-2,CASSPKPPGQGAYGYTF,TGTGCCAGCAGCCCGAAACCGCCGGGACAGGGGGCCTATGGCTACACCTTC
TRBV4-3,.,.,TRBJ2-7,CASSQAEGGGREQYF,TGCGCCAGCAGCCAAGCAGAGGGCGGGGGCAGGGAGCAGTACTTC
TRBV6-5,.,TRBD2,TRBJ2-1,CATVGGVLDNEQFF,TGTGCCACCGTCGGGGGGGTTTTGGACAATGAGCAGTTCTTC
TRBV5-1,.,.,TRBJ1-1,CASSLARSLMNTEAFF,TGCGCCAGCAGCTTGGCCCGGTCACTAATGAACACTGAAGCTTTCTTT
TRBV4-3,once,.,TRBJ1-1,CASSQEYGRAFMNTEAFF,TGCGCCAGCAGCCAAGAATACGGGAGGGCTTTCATGAACACTGAAGCTTTCTTT
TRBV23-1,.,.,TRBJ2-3,CASSQSFQTVRTDTQYF,TGCGCCAGCAGTCAGTCCTTCCAGACAGTCCGCACAGATACGCAGTATTTT
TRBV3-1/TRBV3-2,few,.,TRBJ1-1,CASSQVLLNRNTEAFF,TGTGCCAGCAGCCAAGTTCTATTAAATCGGAACACTGAAGCTTTCTTT
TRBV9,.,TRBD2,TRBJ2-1,CASSVVASGGHNEQFF,TGTGCCAGCAGCGTAGTAGCTAGCGGGGGCCACAATGAGCAGTTCTTC
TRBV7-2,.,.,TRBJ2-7,CASSLLYEQYF,TGTGCCAGCAGCTTACTCTACGAGCAGTACTTC
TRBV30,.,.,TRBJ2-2,CAWKRNGGQTGELFF,TGTGCCTGGAAACGCAACGGGGGGCAAACCGGGGAGCTGTTTTTT
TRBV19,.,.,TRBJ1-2,CASTRSPGVPGYTF,TGTGCCAGTACCCGATCCCCAGGGGTTCCGGGCTACACCTTC
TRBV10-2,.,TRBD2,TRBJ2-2,CASSRTSGRTGELFF,TGCGCCAGCAGTAGGACTAGCGGGAGAACCGGGGAGCTGTTTTTT
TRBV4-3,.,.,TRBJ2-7,CASSQGLVSYEQYF,TGCGCCAGCAGCCAAGGGTTGGTTAGCTACGAGCAGTACTTC
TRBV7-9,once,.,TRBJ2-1,CASSLGMPGRRDEQFF,TGTGCCAGCAGCTTAGGAATGCCGGGGAGGCGGGATGAGCAGTTCTTC
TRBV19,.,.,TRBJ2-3,CASSIDRQGGTQYF,TGTGCCAGTAGTATAGACCGACAGGGAGGCACGCAGTATTTT
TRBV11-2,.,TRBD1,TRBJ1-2,CASSSLTGGDYGYTF,TGTGCCAGCAGCTCCTTGACAGGGGGAGACTATGGCTACACCTTC
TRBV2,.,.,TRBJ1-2,CASRVGGALNYGYTF,TGTGCCAGCAGAGTTGGGGGGGCCCTTAACTATGGCTACACCTTC
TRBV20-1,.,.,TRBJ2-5,CSSGNGETQYF,TGCAGTTCCGGGAATGGTGAGACCCAGTACTTC
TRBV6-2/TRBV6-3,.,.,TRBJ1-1,CASSSSGRNLGAFF,TGTGCCAGCAGTTCCTCAGGGAGAAATTTGGGAGCTTTCTTT
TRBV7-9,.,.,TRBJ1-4,CASSPSGLNEKLFF,TGTGCCAGCAGCCCGTCAGGGCTTAATGAAAAACTGTTTTTT
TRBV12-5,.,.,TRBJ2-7,CASGLDGSYEQYF,TGTGCTAGTGGTTTGGACGGCTCCTACGAGCAGTACTTC
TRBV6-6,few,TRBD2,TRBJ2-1,CASRTRAGGVEQFF,TGTGCCAGCAGAACGAGGGCGGGAGGGGTCGAGCAGTTCTTC
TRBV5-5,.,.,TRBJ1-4,CASSLVPAGREKLFF,TGTGCCAGCAGCTTGGTGCCGGCCGGGAGAGAAAAACTGTTTTTT
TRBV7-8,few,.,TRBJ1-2,CASSSHRDRGYTF,TGTGCCAGCAGCTCCCACAGGGATCGAGGCTACACCTTC
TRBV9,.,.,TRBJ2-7,CASSVGGTVYEQYF,TGTGCCAGCAGCGTAGGGGGCACCGTCTACGAGCAGTACTTC
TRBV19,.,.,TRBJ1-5,CASSIRWGGPQHF,TGTGCCAGTAGCATCAGATGGGGGGGGCCCCAGCATTTT
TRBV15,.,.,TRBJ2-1,CATSREGVASYNEQFF,TGTGCCACCAGCAGAGAAGGGGTTGCCTCCTACAATGAGCAGTTCTTC
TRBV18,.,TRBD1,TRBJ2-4,CASSTRQGKALDIQYF,TGTGCCAGCTCAACCAGACAGGGTAAGGCCCTGGACATTCAGTACTTC
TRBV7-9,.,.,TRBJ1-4,CASSLAGQLNEKLFF,TGTGCCAGCAGCTTAGCTGGACAGCTTAATGAAAAACTGTTTTTT
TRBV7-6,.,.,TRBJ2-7,CASSLAQGGEQYF,TGTGCCAGCAGCTTAGCGCAGGGGGGCGAGCAGTACTTC
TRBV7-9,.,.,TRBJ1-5,CASSSLEPDQPQHF,TGTGCCAGCAGCTCCCTGGAGCCTGATCAGCCCCAGCATTTT
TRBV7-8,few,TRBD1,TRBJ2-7,CASSLDGQGTIREQYF,TGTGCCAGCAGCTTAGATGGACAGGGTACAATCCGCGAGCAGTACTTC
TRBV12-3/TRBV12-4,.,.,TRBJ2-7,CASSFADSYEQYF,TGTGCCAGCAGTTTCGCAGACTCCTACGAGCAGTACTTC
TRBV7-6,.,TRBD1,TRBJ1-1,CASSLFPTGASNTEAFF,TGTGCCAGCAGCTTATTTCCGACAGGGGCATCGAACACTGAAGCTTTCTTT
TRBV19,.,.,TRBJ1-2,CASSMSSGYTF,TGTGCCAGTAGTATGTCGTCCGGCTACACCTTC
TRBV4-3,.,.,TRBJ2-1,CAACRGRVSNEQFF,TGCGCAGCGTGTCGTGGGCGGGTCTCGAATGAGCAGTTCTTC
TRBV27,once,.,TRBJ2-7,CASSLFGRDNEQYF,TGTGCCAGCAGTTTATTCGGCAGGGACAACGAGCAGTACTTC